A selection of T cell receptor beta chains follows, all from one sample in a study of T cell repertoires in cytomegalovirus infection. One entry per CDR3 protein, called by TCRdb with MiXCR from the reads. The sample consists of some 110,000 distinct CDR3 sequences, 25% to 35% of them appearing once. These receptors have no known antigen. The material sequenced was CD8+ T cells from cultured PBMCs, taken from culture after CMV antigen stimulation. The source of these receptors is a human donor in good health (CMV status not recorded). Some clones in this sample may be carry-over from other donors' samples. Each CDR3 is given with its conserved first and last residue. Each record gives: clone size, V gene, D gene, J gene, CDR3 protein, CDR3 DNA. A D gene is named only where the DNA matches it firmly. Clone size is shown for a subset of rows, as once, few, many or a class of expanded clone.

>.|TRBV7-9|TRBD1|TRBJ2-2
CASSSSLRDRGNTGELFF
TGTGCCAGCAGCTCAAGCCTCCGGGACAGGGGGAACACCGGGGAGCTGTTTTTT
>few|TRBV27|.|TRBJ1-5
CASSLSWQDYQPQHF
TGTGCCAGCAGTTTATCGTGGCAGGACTATCAGCCCCAGCATTTT
>.|TRBV28|TRBD2|TRBJ2-7
CASSLGVLAVSYEQYF
TGTGCCAGCAGTTTGGGAGTACTAGCGGTTTCCTACGAGCAGTACTTC
>.|TRBV5-6|.|TRBJ2-7
CASSLGGNSYEQYF
TGTGCCAGCAGCTTAGGAGGGAACTCCTACGAGCAGTACTTC
>.|TRBV7-6|TRBD1|TRBJ2-7
CASSGTGENEQYF
TGTGCCAGCAGCGGGACAGGGGAGAACGAGCAGTACTTC
>few|TRBV10-3|TRBD1|TRBJ2-7
CAISDGPGGNEQYF
TGTGCCATCAGTGATGGTCCAGGGGGCAACGAGCAGTACTTC
>.|TRBV6-2/TRBV6-3|.|TRBJ2-1
CASSTDGLLNNEQFF
TGTGCCAGCAGCACCGACGGTCTGCTTAACAATGAGCAGTTCTTC
>.|TRBV19|TRBD1|TRBJ2-1
CASSIGQGLNEQFF
TGTGCCAGTAGTATCGGACAGGGGCTCAATGAGCAGTTCTTC
>few|TRBV6-5|.|TRBJ2-3
CASSYSYTGVGADTQYF
TGTGCCAGCAGTTACTCGTACACGGGGGTGGGGGCAGATACGCAGTATTTT
>.|TRBV12-3/TRBV12-4|.|TRBJ1-1
CASRAYTEAFF
TGTGCCAGCAGAGCCTACACTGAAGCTTTCTTT
>.|TRBV7-6|.|TRBJ1-1
CASSQQENTEAFF
TGTGCCAGCAGCCAGCAGGAAAACACTGAAGCTTTCTTT
>.|TRBV7-6|.|TRBJ2-7
CASSSRLAPSSYEQYF
TGTGCCAGCAGCTCTAGGTTAGCGCCGAGCTCCTACGAGCAGTACTTC
>many|TRBV27|TRBD2|TRBJ2-3
CASSSRSALAGVFADTQYF
TGTGCCAGCAGTTCACGATCCGCACTAGCGGGGGTCTTCGCAGATACGCAGTATTTT
>.|TRBV6-1|TRBD1|TRBJ2-7
CASNPGTGVGEQYF
TGTGCCAGCAACCCCGGGACAGGGGTGGGCGAGCAGTACTTC
>.|TRBV12-3/TRBV12-4|.|TRBJ2-1
CASTNLQEDNEQFF
TGTGCCAGCACTAACCTACAGGAAGACAATGAGCAGTTCTTC
>many|TRBV7-2|.|TRBJ2-1
CASSLQGQSYNEQFF
TGTGCCAGCAGCCTACAGGGCCAGTCCTACAATGAGCAGTTCTTC
>many|TRBV7-2|.|TRBJ1-4
CASSLANAEKLFF
TGTGCCAGCAGCTTAGCGAACGCTGAAAAACTGTTTTTT
>few|TRBV9|.|TRBJ2-2
CASSVAGVGNTGELFF
TGTGCCAGCAGCGTAGCCGGGGTGGGAAACACCGGGGAGCTGTTTTTT
>few|TRBV7-9|.|TRBJ2-1
CASTTLSEQFF
TGTGCCAGCACCACCCTCAGTGAGCAGTTCTTC
>few|TRBV19|.|TRBJ1-2
CASSPGIGAYGYTF
TGTGCCAGTAGTCCGGGGATCGGGGCCTATGGCTACACCTTC
>.|TRBV6-2/TRBV6-3|TRBD1|TRBJ1-3
CASSYSIQGAIGNTIYF
TGTGCCAGCAGTTACTCGATTCAGGGGGCAATAGGAAACACCATATATTTT
>.|TRBV6-2/TRBV6-3|.|TRBJ1-3
CASSFAGTQGNTIYF
TGTGCCAGCAGTTTCGCCGGGACCCAAGGAAACACCATATATTTT
>.|TRBV4-1|TRBD1|TRBJ1-6
CASSQEGDRNSPLHF
TGCGCCAGCAGCCAAGAGGGGGACAGGAATTCACCCCTCCACTTT
>.|TRBV6-1|.|TRBJ2-1
CASSEGPSAGSWNEQFF
TGTGCCAGCAGTGAAGGACCCTCCGCGGGGTCCTGGAATGAGCAGTTCTTC
>.|TRBV18|TRBD1|TRBJ1-1
CASSPSGQAEAFF
TGTGCCAGCTCACCGTCGGGACAGGCTGAAGCTTTCTTT
>.|TRBV5-8|.|TRBJ1-1
CASSFSANTEAFF
TGTGCCAGCAGCTTCTCGGCAAACACTGAAGCTTTCTTT
>many|TRBV2|.|TRBJ2-4
CASSVLEGNIQYF
TGTGCCAGCAGCGTATTAGAGGGAAACATTCAGTACTTC
>many|TRBV2|.|TRBJ1-1
CASSEGGHLEAFF
TGTGCCAGCAGTGAAGGAGGACATCTTGAAGCTTTCTTT
>many|TRBV6-1|.|TRBJ2-7
CASSERNAGMNSYEQYF
TGTGCCAGCAGTGAAAGGAATGCGGGGATGAACTCCTACGAGCAGTACTTC
>few|TRBV28|.|TRBJ1-2
CASSLRGLYGYTF
TGTGCCAGCAGTTTACGAGGTCTTTATGGCTACACCTTC
>.|TRBV19|TRBD1|TRBJ1-1
CASSPSGGRDTEAFF
TGTGCCAGTAGCCCTTCAGGGGGGCGCGACACTGAAGCTTTCTTT
>many|TRBV12-3/TRBV12-4|TRBD1|TRBJ1-1
CASRGPGQGWTEAFF
TGTGCCAGCAGGGGCCCGGGACAGGGGTGGACTGAAGCTTTCTTT
>.|TRBV5-4|.|TRBJ2-7
CASSLGGPSYEQYF
TGTGCCAGCAGCTTGGGAGGGCCCTCCTACGAGCAGTACTTC
>many|TRBV7-2|.|TRBJ1-5
CASSIRGGELSNQPQHF
TGTGCCAGCAGCATCAGGGGAGGGGAGTTAAGCAATCAGCCCCAGCATTTT
>.|TRBV27|.|TRBJ1-5
CASTVLGSNQPQHF
TGTGCCAGCACTGTCCTGGGTTCCAATCAGCCCCAGCATTTT
>.|TRBV12-3/TRBV12-4|.|TRBJ1-1
CASSFYLGGLNTEAFF
TGTGCCAGCAGTTTTTATCTTGGGGGTCTGAACACTGAAGCTTTCTTT
>.|TRBV7-9|.|TRBJ2-7
CAGSLAGAYAYEQYF
TGTGCCGGCAGCTTAGCTGGTGCCTATGCCTACGAGCAGTACTTC
>few|TRBV6-1|.|TRBJ2-7
CASSYSDISYEQYF
TGTGCCAGCAGTTACAGTGACATCTCCTACGAGCAGTACTTC
>few|TRBV6-6|.|TRBJ1-6
CASSYNPRWGRFHYNSPLHF
TGTGCCAGCAGTTACAATCCGAGGTGGGGCAGGTTCCACTATAATTCACCCCTCCACTTT
>.|TRBV10-3|TRBD1|TRBJ2-7
CAISTGQVSYEQYF
TGTGCCATCAGTACGGGACAGGTTTCCTACGAGCAGTACTTC
>few|TRBV12-3/TRBV12-4|.|TRBJ2-5
CASSLGTGWRETQYF
TGTGCCAGCAGTTTAGGTACAGGGTGGCGGGAGACCCAGTACTTC
>.|TRBV7-6|TRBD1|TRBJ2-5
CASSVSDRGKTQYF
TGTGCCAGCAGCGTATCAGACAGGGGAAAGACCCAGTACTTC
>few|TRBV7-9|TRBD1|TRBJ2-7
CASSPPTGGNSYEQYF
TGTGCCAGCAGCCCACCGACAGGGGGGAACTCCTACGAGCAGTACTTC
>.|TRBV7-4|TRBD2|TRBJ2-7
CASSPGLWEQYF
TGTGCCAGCAGCCCGGGACTATGGGAGCAGTACTTC
>.|TRBV4-2|TRBD1|TRBJ2-4
CASSQAFRDRANIQYF
TGTGCCAGCAGCCAGGCCTTCCGGGACAGGGCAAACATTCAGTACTTC
>.|TRBV5-1|TRBD2|TRBJ2-5
CASGTGGSFRETQYF
TGCGCCAGCGGTACCGGGGGGTCCTTTCGAGAGACCCAGTACTTC
>few|TRBV4-1|TRBD2|TRBJ2-2
CASSHERGEPRSPNTGELFF
TGCGCCAGCAGCCATGAGCGGGGGGAGCCCCGTTCCCCGAACACCGGGGAGCTGTTTTTT
>.|TRBV7-6|TRBD1|TRBJ2-5
CASRDNRGRQETQYF
TGTGCCAGCAGAGATAACAGGGGGCGCCAGGAGACCCAGTACTTC
>many|TRBV7-2|TRBD2|TRBJ2-1
CASSLVVLAGGRDEQFF
TGTGCCAGCAGCTTAGTGGTATTAGCGGGGGGGCGGGATGAGCAGTTCTTC
>.|TRBV12-3/TRBV12-4|.|TRBJ2-1
CASSWGERNFYNEQFF
TGTGCCAGCAGTTGGGGGGAGCGGAACTTCTACAATGAGCAGTTCTTC
>few|TRBV4-3|.|TRBJ2-6
CASTWERALSGANVLTF
TGCGCCAGCACCTGGGAAAGAGCGCTCTCTGGGGCCAACGTCCTGACTTTC
>.|TRBV7-6|.|TRBJ2-5
CASSPHRSIQETQYF
TGTGCCAGCAGCCCTCATAGGAGCATCCAAGAGACCCAGTACTTC
>.|TRBV4-1|.|TRBJ1-6
CASSQEAGGGFNSPLHF
TGCGCCAGCAGCCAAGAAGCCGGCGGAGGCTTCAATTCACCCCTCCACTTT
>.|TRBV19|.|TRBJ1-1
CASSIGSTEAFF
TGTGCCAGTAGTATTGGTTCGACCGAAGCTTTCTTT
>few|TRBV11-1|.|TRBJ1-1
CASSRHSGNTEAFF
TGTGCCAGCAGCCGTCACTCCGGGAACACTGAAGCTTTCTTT
>.|TRBV28|.|TRBJ1-2
CASSFLDRNYGYTF
TGTGCCAGCAGTTTCCTTGACAGGAACTATGGCTACACCTTC
>.|TRBV7-4|.|TRBJ2-7
CASSKGLYEQYF
TGTGCCAGCAGCAAGGGCCTCTACGAGCAGTACTTC